The present T cell receptor beta chain was sequenced within a study of blood T cell repertoires in COVID-19. In the original analysis: It was from reference gene primer amplification that nucleated cell counts were estimated. This table comes from immunoSEQ multiplex PCR, and its TCRdb copy is limited to in-frame clones, with some not included. V, J and clone size were drawn from that table, and D and trimming were deduced from the DNA. This table has fewer than 300,000 clones, more than 85% appearing once. With V trimmed by 1 base and J by 5 bases, 7 bases remained unmatched. The V gene's germline CDR1 is GTSNPN and CDR2 SVGIG (reference sequence). The CDR3 is 14 residues long.

The sequenced sample consisted of peripheral blood. This chain connects TRBV30 to TRBJ2-7, with 8 bases matching TRBD1. This receptor was taken from a person under 30 with COVID-19, enrolled during active disease. The CDR3 region is CAWSAGQGVHEQYF. The CDR3 DNA reads TGTGCCTGGAGTGCCGGACAGGGTGTACACGAGCAGTACTTC.